This T cell receptor beta chain derives from a study of response to subunit inactivated influenza vaccine. Per germline, CDR1 MNHNS and CDR2 SASEGT. Trimming removed 4 bases from V and 2 bases from J, with 11 bases in between. The CDR3 is 14 residues long. Each CDR3 protein gets one entry after TCRdb re-called the RT-PCR reads with MiXCR. The sample has approximately 480,000 distinct CDR3 sequences, 9.5% to 12% seen once. Notes on this clonotype: As yet, its antigen is unknown.

Points from the study as a whole: Each seasonal influenza vaccination, the authors suggested, recruits few new T cells.

The material was PBMCs from blood, obtained roughly 45 days after vaccination. The sequence was collected from a man in his fifties who received an inactivated influenza vaccine. This sequence joins TRBV6-1 and TRBJ1-2; D not certain. The CDR3 sequence: CASSGRWQNYGYTF. DNA for the CDR3: TGTGCCAGCAGTGGGCGGTGGCAGAACTATGGCTACACCTTC.